The T cell receptor beta chain under discussion was sequenced for a study of blood T cells in healthy people across ages. The amount of total RNA extracted per sample was at least 5.5 micrograms. The CDR3 covers 13 residues. The ends were cut back, 5 bases at V and 3 bases at J, with 14 bases in the middle. CDR1 and CDR2 (germline): DFQATT, SNEGSKA (reference sequence). This clonotype was seen a few times. Its antigen remains unknown. Alongside a J-beta primer mix, a sample-barcoded 5' primer served in a second PCR lasting about 7 to 11 cycles. TCRdb re-derived calls from the 5' RACE reads in MiXCR, one entry per CDR3 protein. The repertoire includes roughly 410,000 distinct CDR3 sequences, 52% of them detected once, and over 40% sits in the top ten. Findings and caveats of the study: Reliance upon unsorted PBMCs precluded definitive naive versus antigen-experienced comparison. The long-lived group displayed more naive CD4+ cells, plus higher diversity, than the aged donors did.

The V gene is TRBV20-1, the J gene TRBJ2-7; TRBD2 might be the D (6 bases). The sequencing sample was made of blood. The clonotype originates from a man aged 55 to 69 in good health. The CDR3 bases are TGCAGTGCTTTGAGCGGGCTGGACTACGAGCAGTACTTC. This translates into CSALSGLDYEQYF.